The 15 T cell receptor beta chains below were found in one sample sequenced in a study of PD-1 blockade in classical Hodgkin lymphoma. In every patient, relapse followed autologous stem cell transplantation, while exposure to brentuximab vedotin differed. Assay: immunoSEQ multiplex PCR; the TCRdb copy retains only in-frame clones and omits some. Among approximately 150,000 clones listed, around 73% were seen once. Sequenced material: peripheral blood mononuclear cells (PBMCs), taken before the second cycle of nivolumab. The receptors were sampled from a human donor with classical Hodgkin lymphoma.

The rearrangement uses TRBV19 and TRBJ1-5; 7 bases agree with TRBD1. Germline loops: CDR1 LNHDA, CDR2 SQIVND (reference sequence). V trimming: 4 bases; J trimming: 7 bases; junction bases outside the gene matches: 7. This CDR3 has 14 residues. As DNA, the CDR3 is TGTGCCAGTAGTAAAACAGGGGAAGTGCAGCCCCAGCATTTT. Residues: CASSKTGEVQPQHF.

The chain recombines TRBV5-1 with TRBJ1-1, with 7 bases that match TRBD1. This CDR3 comprises 14 residues. Germline CDR1 is SGHRS and CDR2 is YFSETQ. V was pared by 4 bases and J by 2 bases, with 5 bases of the junction left unmatched. The CDR3 DNA is TGCGCCAGCAGCCGAGGGACAGAAAACACTGAAGCTTTCTTT. Its protein is CASSRGTENTEAFF.

The V gene is TRBV5-1, the J gene TRBJ2-3; possibly TRBD1 for D (6 bases). The germline V and J ends were trimmed by 5 bases and 6 bases, with 13 bases remaining between them. This CDR3 is 13 amino acids long. Germline CDR1 reads SGHRS; CDR2 reads YFSETQ. The CDR3 is CASSVGGLDTQYF. In nucleotides, the CDR3 is TGCGCCAGCAGTGTTGGGGGCCTGGATACGCAGTATTTT.

The chain combines TRBV11-2 with TRBJ1-1; D unclear. Germline assignment: CDR1 SGHAT and CDR2 FQNNGV. V lost 0 bases and J 5 bases, leaving 7 bases between the germline ends. The CDR3 sequence is 13 residues long. CDR3 coding DNA: TGTGCCAGCAGCTTAGATACGTGGACTGAAGCTTTCTTT. Its protein product is CASSLDTWTEAFF.

This chain joins TRBV6-4 and TRBJ1-2; D remains unclear. The V gene lost 5 bases and the J gene lost 8 bases, with 15 bases spanning the gap. Germline CDR1 MRHNA, CDR2 SNTAGT. The CDR3 sequence is 13 residues long. For the CDR3, the DNA is TGTGCCAGCAGTCCTTCTGGCCGTTCGGGCTACACCTTC. This codes for CASSPSGRSGYTF.

This clone was recorded only once. The chain combines TRBV18 with TRBJ1-4, with TRBD1 matching over 9 bases. The CDR3 is made up of 14 amino acids. Trimming cost V 1 base and J 12 bases; bases outside gene matches: 6. Germline V gene lookup returns CDR1 KGHSH and CDR2 LQKENI. The CDR3 DNA reads as TGTGCCAGCTCACCACGCCGGGACAGGGTACAACTGTTTTTT. It encodes CASSPRRDRVQLFF.

A note on this clone: A far larger clone is a single base away, which makes a read error likely. The sample carries other DNA sequences with the same CDR3. This chain joins TRBV5-1 and TRBJ1-1; no definite D call. V lost 4 bases to trimming and J lost 1 base, with 8 bases between them. The CDR3 spans 13 residues. CDR1 SGHRS and CDR2 YFSETQ come from the germline V gene. The CDR3: CASSADTNTEAFF. CDR3 bases: TGCGCCAGCAGCGCCGACACGAACACTGAAGCTTTCTTT. The variable domain in full, completed from reference TRBV5-1 and TRBJ1-1, reads KAGVTQTPRYLIKTRGQQVTLSCSPISGHRSVSWYQQTPGQGLQFLFEYFSETQRNKGNFPGRFSGRQFSNSRSEMNVSTLELGDSALYLCASSADTNTEAFFGQGTRLTVV.

This clone was recorded once. The V gene is TRBV7-8, the J gene TRBJ2-7; D is perhaps TRBD1 or TRBD2 (5 bases each). Trimming removed 3 bases from V and 4 bases from J, with 16 bases in between. CDR1 is SGHVS, CDR2 FQNEAQ, per germline. The CDR3 has 15 amino acids. For the CDR3, the DNA is TGTGCCAGCAGCTTTCGTCCGGGACCAGAGTACGAGCAGTACTTC. This codes for CASSFRPGPEYEQYF.

The chain has TRBV30 and TRBJ1-5; D remains ambiguous. V lost 2 bases to trimming and J lost 0 bases, with 17 bases between them. Per germline, CDR1 GTSNPN and CDR2 SVGIG (reference sequence). CDR3 length equals 17 residues. Here the CDR3 reads CAWSPLSGLYSNQPQHF. The CDR3 bases are TGTGCCTGGAGTCCACTTTCCGGACTTTATAGCAATCAGCCCCAGCATTTT.

The chain is built from TRBV28 and TRBJ1-3; weak D call: TRBD1 (6 bases). Germline CDR1 is MDHEN and CDR2 is SYDVKM. Trimming took off 7 bases at V and 0 bases at J, with 13 bases between the two ends. The CDR3 sequence is 15 residues long. This chain's CDR3 is CASKQGRNSGNTIYF. For the CDR3, the DNA is TGTGCCAGCAAGCAGGGGCGTAACTCTGGAAACACCATATATTTT.

This sequence joins TRBV7-3 and TRBJ1-1; 7 bases are a match to TRBD1. The germline CDR1 and CDR2 sequences are SGHTA and FQGTGA. Trimming removed 2 bases from V and 8 bases from J; junction bases left unmatched: 2. This CDR3 comprises 12 residues. Here the CDR3 DNA reads TGTGCCAGCAGCTTATTAGGGGGCGAAGCTTTCTTT. Translation gives CASSLLGGEAFF. The full variable domain, in which reference TRBV7-3 and TRBJ1-1 provide the parts outside the CDR3, is GAGVSQTPSNKVTEKGKYVELRCDPISGHTALYWYRQSLGQGPEFLIYFQGTGAADDSGLPNDRFFAVRPEGSVSTLKIQRTERGDSAVYLCASSLLGGEAFFGQGTRLTVV.

This clone showed up just a few times. V and J are TRBV5-1 and TRBJ2-1, with D unresolved. This CDR3 contains 13 residues. With 4 bases removed from V and 2 bases from J, the gap between germline ends came to 7 bases. The V gene's germline CDR1 is SGHRS and CDR2 YFSETQ. CDR3 nucleotide sequence: TGCGCCAGCAGCCCCAGAACCTACAATGAGCAGTTCTTC. It yields the protein CASSPRTYNEQFF.

This chain uses TRBV18 with TRBJ2-5, with 10 bases matching TRBD2. Germline trimming cut 4 bases from V and 2 bases from J; bases unmatched to any gene: 1. CDR1 and CDR2 from the germline V gene are KGHSH and LQKENI. The length of the CDR3 is 14 residues. Here the CDR3 reads CASSLAGGQETQYF. In nucleotides, the CDR3 is TGTGCCAGCTCACTAGCGGGGGGTCAAGAGACCCAGTACTTC.

This clone was observed a handful of times. The V and J genes are TRBV6-1 and TRBJ2-7; 10 bases are a match to TRBD2. Germline V CDR1 and CDR2: MNHNS, SASEGT. The V gene end was trimmed by 5 bases and the J gene end by 6 bases; junction bases not matched to a gene: 10. The CDR3 loop spans 15 amino acids. The CDR3 here is CASSSRTSGVGEQYF. DNA of the CDR3: TGTGCCAGCAGTTCTCGGACTAGCGGTGTAGGCGAGCAGTACTTC.

The V call is TRBV10-3, the J call TRBJ2-5, with TRBD2 as a possible D gene (5 bases). With 4 bases removed from V and 1 base from J, the gap between germline ends came to 7 bases. The CDR3 covers 13 residues. From germline, CDR1 is ENHRY and CDR2 SYGVKD. The CDR3 DNA reads as TGTGCCATCAGTGTAACTAGCCAAGAGACCCAGTACTTC. Translation gives CAISVTSQETQYF.